Detailed here is one T cell receptor beta chain. This entry is derived from a study of blood T cell repertoires in COVID-19. Study information: Nucleic acid was either cDNA or gDNA, and it came from T cells, B-cell-depleted T cells, or PBMCs.

Sequenced by immunoSEQ multiplex PCR; TCRdb stores in-frame clones only, minus some. This sample has roughly 100,000 clones, with about 75% found just once. V lost 5 bases, J lost 2 bases, and 1 base stayed unmatched. The CDR3 runs to 13 residues. Germline-derived CDR1 and CDR2 are SQVTM and ANQGSEA. The receptor was derived from a man older than 75 with acute or convalescent COVID-19. The sample taken for sequencing was peripheral blood. The J gene is TRBJ2-1, the V gene TRBV29-1; 9 bases are a match to TRBD2. CDR3 sequence: CSVRTSAYNEQFF. CDR3 nucleotides: TGCAGCGTTCGGACTAGCGCCTACAATGAGCAGTTCTTC.